The clone carrying this TCR beta chain occurred many times. TCRdb ran MiXCR on the RT-PCR reads and lists one entry per CDR3 protein. The sample records more than 550,000 distinct CDR3 sequences, about 14% being singletons. In germline, CDR1 is SQVTM, CDR2 ANQGSEA. The V end lost 4 bases, the J end lost 0 bases, and 4 bases lay between the germline ends. This CDR3 contains 11 residues. Sequencing used memory CD4+ T cells from blood. This clonotype originated in a female donor in good health, serving as a healthy control. The V call is TRBV29-1, the J call TRBJ2-7; D gene uncertain. The CDR3 protein is CSVGSSYEQYF. The CDR3 nucleotides read TGCAGCGTTGGGTCCTCCTACGAGCAGTACTTC.